Below, 5 T cell receptor beta chains from the same sample are listed, as sequenced in a study of shared clonotypes between healthy human individuals. The repertoire was sequenced with immunoSEQ multiplex PCR; TCRdb's copy has only in-frame clones and lacks some. The data show approximately 2.3 million clones, more than 85% seen once. The sample consisted of naive CD4+ T cells from PBMCs. The subset was: CD45RA+ positively selected. The receptors were sampled from a young man in good health. Some clones in this sample may be carry-over from other donors' samples.

The gene calls are TRBV15 and TRBJ2-3; 9 bases are a match to TRBD1. The CDR3 sequence is 16 residues long. With V trimmed by 3 bases and J by 1 base, 5 bases remained unmatched. CDR1 and CDR2 from the germline V gene are LNHNV and YYDKDF (reference sequence). CDR3: CATSRNRDRGTDTQYF. The CDR3 DNA follows: TGTGCCACCAGCAGGAACCGGGACAGGGGCACAGATACGCAGTATTTT. Drawing the rest from reference TRBV15 and TRBJ2-3, the complete variable domain is DAMVIQNPRYQVTQFGKPVTLSCSQTLNHNVMYWYQQKSSQAPKLLFHYYDKDFNNEADTPDNFQSRRPNTSFCFLDIRSPGLGDTAMYLCATSRNRDRGTDTQYFGPGTRLTVL.

In this sample, this clone turned up once. The chain joins TRBV28 to TRBJ2-7; 8 nucleotides line up with TRBD1. Germline assignment: CDR1 MDHEN and CDR2 SYDVKM. V was pared by 8 bases and J by 0 bases, with 9 bases of the junction left unmatched. This CDR3 spans 15 amino acids. CDR3 amino acids: CASFSRGRSSYEQYF. CDR3 DNA: TGTGCCAGCTTCTCCAGGGGGCGCAGCTCCTACGAGCAGTACTTC. The variable domain in full, with the rest retrieved from reference TRBV28 and TRBJ2-7, is DVKVTQSSRYLVKRTGEKVFLECVQDMDHENMFWYRQDPGLGLRLIYFSYDVKMKEKGDIPEGYSVSREKKERFSLILESASTNQTSMYLCASFSRGRSSYEQYFGPGTRLTVT.

The chain uses TRBV11-2 and TRBJ2-1; 10 bases agree with TRBD1. Germline assignment: CDR1 SGHAT and CDR2 FQNNGV. This CDR3 has 15 residues. The J segment lost 8 bases and the V segment lost 3 bases, leaving 7 bases of the junction unmatched. The DNA for the CDR3 is TGTGCCAGCAGCTTTCAGCGACAGGGGGCCGATGAGCAGTTCTTC. Residues: CASSFQRQGADEQFF.

The chain employs TRBV5-4 and TRBJ2-6; no clear D. The CDR3 is made up of 13 amino acids. Trimming shortened V by 5 bases and J by 2 bases, and 5 bases separated the two germline ends. CDR1 SGHNT and CDR2 YYREEE come from the germline V gene (reference sequence). CDR3 nucleotides: TGTGCCAGCAGAGGAGCTGGGGCCAACGTCCTGACTTTC. Translating gives CASRGAGANVLTF.

The rearrangement uses TRBV5-1 and TRBJ2-1; D is unresolved. This CDR3 contains 13 residues. V was pared by 0 bases and J by 7 bases, with 8 bases between. The germline V gene has CDR1 SGHRS and CDR2 YFSETQ. CDR3 sequence (DNA): TGCGCCAGCAGCTTGGCACTAAAGAATGAGCAGTTCTTC. It is translated as CASSLALKNEQFF.